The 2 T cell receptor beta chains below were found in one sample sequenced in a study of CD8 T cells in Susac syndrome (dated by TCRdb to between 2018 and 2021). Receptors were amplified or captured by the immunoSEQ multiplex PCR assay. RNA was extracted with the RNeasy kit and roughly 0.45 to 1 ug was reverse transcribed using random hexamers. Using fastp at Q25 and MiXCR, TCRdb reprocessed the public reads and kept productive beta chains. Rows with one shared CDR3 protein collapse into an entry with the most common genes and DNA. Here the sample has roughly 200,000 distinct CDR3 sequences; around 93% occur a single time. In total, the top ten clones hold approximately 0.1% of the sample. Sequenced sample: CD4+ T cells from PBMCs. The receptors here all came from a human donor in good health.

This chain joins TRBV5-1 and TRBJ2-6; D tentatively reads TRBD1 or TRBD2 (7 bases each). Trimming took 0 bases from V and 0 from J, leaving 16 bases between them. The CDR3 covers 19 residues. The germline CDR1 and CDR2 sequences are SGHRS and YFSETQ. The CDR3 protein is CASSLVGAGQSSGANVLTF. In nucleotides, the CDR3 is TGCGCCAGCAGCTTGGTAGGAGCGGGACAGAGCTCTGGGGCCAACGTCCTGACTTTC.

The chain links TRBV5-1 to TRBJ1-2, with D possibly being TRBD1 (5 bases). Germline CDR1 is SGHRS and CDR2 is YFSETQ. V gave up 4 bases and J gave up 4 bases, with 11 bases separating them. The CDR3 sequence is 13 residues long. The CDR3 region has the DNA TGCGCCAGCAGCCTGGACACTGGCTATGGCTACACCTTC. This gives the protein CASSLDTGYGYTF.